Following are 25 T cell receptor beta chains from one sample sequenced in a study of blood T cell repertoires in COVID-19. Sequencing used immunoSEQ multiplex PCR; TCRdb keeps in-frame clones, though not all of them. In the table there are tens of thousands of clones, around 87% of which are singletons. The specimen sequenced was peripheral blood. The origin of the receptors is a woman in her sixties or seventies with acute or convalescent COVID-19.

The J gene is TRBJ2-6, the V gene TRBV19; possibly TRBD1 for D (5 bases). Trimming shortened V by 5 bases and J by 2 bases, and 10 bases separated the two germline ends. CDR3 length: 15 amino acids. Germline CDR1 reads LNHDA; CDR2 reads SQIVND (reference sequence). The CDR3 DNA reads as TGTGCCAGTAGTTTCAGGGAAGCTGGGGCCAACGTCCTGACTTTC. Translated: CASSFREAGANVLTF.

The J gene is TRBJ2-7, the V gene TRBV10-2, with TRBD2 matching 11 bases. The V gene's germline CDR1 is WSHSY and CDR2 SAAADI. This CDR3 comprises 12 residues. The CDR3 is CASSQSGLAVVV. CDR3 DNA sequence: TGCGCCAGCAGTCAATCGGGACTAGCGGTAGTCGTC.

The chain recombines TRBV4-3 with TRBJ2-7, with 10 bases fitting TRBD1. The CDR3 is 17 residues long. Germline CDR1 is LGHNA and CDR2 is YSLEER. With 5 bases clipped from V and 2 bases from J, the junction kept 12 bases outside the gene matches. In DNA, the CDR3 is TGCGCCAGCAGCGCGCCCCAGACAGGGGGCCCACCCTACGAGCAGTACGTC. Its translation is CASSAPQTGGPPYEQYV.

The chain links TRBV5-5 to TRBJ1-1, with D hard to call. V was pared by 3 bases and J by 4 bases, with 19 bases between. The CDR3 covers 16 residues. Germline V gives CDR1 SGHKS, CDR2 YYEKEE (reference sequence). The CDR3 DNA follows: TGTGCCAGCAGCTATTTTCGTTTTGCCCCCAGCACTGAAGCTTTCTTT. This sequence encodes CASSYFRFAPSTEAFF.

V and J are TRBV6-1 and TRBJ2-5, with 7 bases matching TRBD1. CDR3 length: 15 residues. From germline, CDR1 is MNHNS and CDR2 SASEGT. The trim removed 3 bases at V and 4 bases at J, leaving 8 bases unmatched. Here the CDR3 DNA reads TGTGCCAGCAGTGACCTAACAGGGGCGGGAGAGACCCAGTACTTC. Residues: CASSDLTGAGETQYF.

The J gene is TRBJ1-6, the V gene TRBV3-1 (or the pseudogene TRBV3-2); the D gene is possibly TRBD1 (5 bases). Germline CDR1 reads LGHDT; CDR2 reads YNNKEL (reference sequence). V was cut by 5 bases and J by 7 bases, with 9 bases left in between. This CDR3 has 13 amino acids. CDR3 region: CASSFDSNSPLHF. DNA of the CDR3: TGTGCCAGCAGCTTCGACAGCAATTCACCCCTCCACTTT.

The chain joins TRBV5-1 to TRBJ1-4; D call uncertain. Germline V gene data show CDR1 as SGHRS and CDR2 as YFSETQ. The CDR3 has 17 amino acids. Trimming removed 3 bases at V and 0 bases at J, with 15 bases between. This CDR3 is CASSSYGLVSTNEKLFF. DNA for the CDR3: TGCGCCAGCAGCTCATATGGTCTAGTATCAACTAATGAAAAACTGTTTTTT. Supplemented by reference TRBV5-1 and TRBJ1-4, the full variable domain reads KAGVTQTPRYLIKTRGQQVTLSCSPISGHRSVSWYQQTPGQGLQFLFEYFSETQRNKGNFPGRFSGRQFSNSRSEMNVSTLELGDSALYLCASSSYGLVSTNEKLFFGSGTQLSVL.

This clone was detected only a few times. V and J are TRBV2 and TRBJ2-7, with a possible D match to TRBD1 (6 bases). V shed 3 bases and J shed 3 bases, with 9 bases lying between them. This CDR3 comprises 13 residues. Germline V lookup: CDR1 SNHLY, CDR2 FYNNEI. The CDR3 is CASSETGFYEQYV. The CDR3 DNA is TGTGCCAGCAGTGAGACAGGATTCTACGAGCAGTACGTC.

The chain combines TRBV27 with TRBJ2-1, with 7 bases that match TRBD2. CDR1 is MNHEY, CDR2 SMNVEV, per germline (reference sequence). Trimming at V came to 0 bases and at J to 7 bases, leaving 3 bases not matched to a gene. The CDR3 runs 14 residues. CDR3 in DNA: TGTGCCAGCAGTTTATCGGGGGGGAGAAATGAGCAGTTCTTC. Its protein product is CASSLSGGRNEQFF.

The gene calls are TRBV5-1 and TRBJ2-6, with D possibly TRBD2 on 7 matching bases. Trimming took off 2 bases at V and 2 bases at J, with 8 bases between the two ends. Germline V gene lookup returns CDR1 SGHRS and CDR2 YFSETQ. CDR3 size: 15 residues. The DNA for the CDR3 is TGCGCCAGCAGCTTCGGGGGGCCTGGGGCCAACGTCCTGACTTTC. It translates to CASSFGGPGANVLTF.

The gene calls are TRBV11-3 and TRBJ1-1, with 7 nucleotides matching TRBD1. Germline CDR1 reads SGHNT; CDR2 reads YENEEA. The CDR3 contains 13 residues. V shed 4 bases, J shed 5 bases, and the junction held 4 bases outside the gene matches. The CDR3 reads CASSSGQSTEAFF. The CDR3 DNA sequence: TGTGCCAGCAGCTCGGGACAGAGTACTGAAGCTTTCTTT.

This clone was counted a single time. The genes are TRBV18 and TRBJ2-3; possible D gene TRBD2, 6 bases. The CDR3 spans 15 residues. Germline-derived CDR1 and CDR2 are KGHSH and LQKENI. With 6 bases removed from V and 4 bases from J, the gap between germline ends came to 17 bases. The CDR3 DNA reads as TGTGCCAGCTCCCCGCGGCGGGACGGGGCAGATACGCAGTATTTT. The encoded protein is CASSPRRDGADTQYF.

The rearrangement joins TRBV30 to TRBJ1-4; D gene uncertain. The V and J ends lost 2 bases and 6 bases respectively, with 4 bases between them. Germline V gene sequence: CDR1 GTSNPN, CDR2 SVGIG (reference sequence). The CDR3 sequence is 11 residues long. CDR3 loop: CAWSWHEKLFF. The CDR3 DNA reads as TGTGCCTGGAGTTGGCATGAAAAACTGTTTTTT.

The rearrangement joins TRBV18 to TRBJ2-7, with a possible D match to TRBD1 (6 bases). With 3 bases removed from V and 2 bases from J, the gap between germline ends came to 14 bases. CDR1 and CDR2 from the germline V gene are KGHSH and LQKENI. This CDR3 spans 15 amino acids. The CDR3 DNA reads TGTGCCAGCTCACCGGGTTTCGGACAGACCTACGAGCAGTACGTC. Translation gives CASSPGFGQTYEQYV.

This chain uses TRBV15 with TRBJ1-5; 7 bases line up with TRBD1. CDR3 size: 16 residues. After removal of 0 bases from V and 3 bases from J, the junction contained 5 bases not matched to a gene. Germline CDR1 and CDR2: LNHNV and YYDKDF (reference sequence). CDR3 sequence (DNA): TGTGCCACCAGCAGAGACAGGGGGGCCTCCAATCAGCCCCAGCATTTT. Its protein is CATSRDRGASNQPQHF.

V is TRBV6-6 and J is TRBJ1-2, with 10 bases aligning to TRBD1. V shed 0 bases and J 7 bases; nucleotides not matched to a gene: 2. The CDR3 covers 14 residues. CDR1 MNHNY and CDR2 SVGAGI come from the germline V gene (reference sequence). This CDR3 is CASSYSDRGRGYTF. In DNA form, the CDR3 reads TGTGCCAGCAGTTACTCAGACAGGGGGCGTGGCTACACCTTC.

Only one count was recorded for this clone. The chain carries TRBV12-3 or TRBV12-4 and TRBJ2-3; D gene unclear. The length of the CDR3 is 12 residues. The V and J ends lost 4 bases and 3 bases respectively, with 5 bases between them. The CDR3, as DNA: TGTGCCAGCAGTTCAACAACAGATACGCAGTATTTT. Its translation is CASSSTTDTQYF.

The V gene is TRBV27, the J gene TRBJ2-3, with TRBD2 matching over 12 bases. With 4 bases clipped from V and 5 bases from J, the junction kept 7 bases outside the gene matches. The CDR3 consists of 16 residues. CDR1 MNHEY and CDR2 SMNVEV come from the germline V gene (reference sequence). The CDR3 region has the DNA TGTGCCAGCAGTTCGCTACTAGCGGGGGGAGGAGATACGCAGTATTTT. Its translation is CASSSLLAGGGDTQYF.

The chain uses TRBV5-1 and TRBJ2-2; 10 nucleotides match TRBD1. This CDR3 has 18 amino acids. Germline V gene lookup returns CDR1 SGHRS and CDR2 YFSETQ. V lost 3 bases and J lost 2; bases outside the gene matches: 10. CDR3: CASSSGQGPGLNTGELFF. In nucleotides, the CDR3 is TGCGCCAGCAGCTCGGGACAGGGGCCCGGGCTTAACACCGGGGAGCTGTTTTTT.

This chain joins TRBV7-2 and TRBJ2-7; 10 nucleotides align to TRBD2. This CDR3 has 17 residues. With V trimmed by 5 bases and J by 4 bases, 14 bases remained unmatched. Germline V CDR1 and CDR2: SGHTA, FQGNSA. CDR3 sequence reads: CASSLRPLAGDQYEQYV. For the CDR3, the DNA is TGTGCCAGCAGCCTTAGGCCTCTAGCGGGGGACCAGTACGAGCAGTACGTC.

The chain combines TRBV6-5 with TRBJ2-6, with a tentative D call TRBD1 (5 bases). CDR1 is MNHEY and CDR2 is SVGAGI in the germline V gene. CDR3 length: 16 amino acids. Trimming took off 1 base at V and 2 bases at J, with 9 bases between the two ends. CDR3 bases: TGTGCCAGCAGTTACTTTAGGGGTGCTGGGGCCAACGTCCTGACTTTC. This translates into CASSYFRGAGANVLTF.

J is TRBJ2-3 and V is TRBV7-2, with 10 bases lining up with TRBD2. Germline assignment: CDR1 SGHTA and CDR2 FQGNSA. There are 16 residues in the CDR3. Losses at the gene ends were 0 bases for V and 4 bases for J; bases not matched to a gene: 4. In nucleotides, the CDR3 is TGTGCCAGCAGCTTAGCGCTAGCGGGAGCATCAGATACGCAGTATTTT. Encoded protein: CASSLALAGASDTQYF.

The chain joins TRBV21-1 to TRBJ1-3; TRBD1, as called in the table, went unchecked against the DNA. TRBV21-1 counts as a pseudogene. The CDR3 runs 15 residues. CDR3 amino acids: CASSIKAGEGNTIYF. CDR3 DNA: TGTGCCAGCAGTATAAAGGCAGGGGAAGGAAACACCATATATTTT.

This clone has only one observation. CDR3 sequence (DNA): TGTGCCAGCAGTTCGGGGACAGGGGGCGTCTATGGCTACACCTTC. Amino acids: CASSSGTGGVYGYTF. This rearrangement joins TRBV6-6 to TRBJ1-2; 12 bases map to TRBD1. The CDR3 covers 15 residues. The germline gives CDR1 MNHNY, CDR2 SVGAGI (reference sequence). The V gene end was trimmed by 4 bases and the J gene end by 4 bases; junction bases not matched to a gene: 4.

V is TRBV28 and J is TRBJ1-1, with no clear D. This CDR3 has 15 amino acids. Germline CDR1 and CDR2: MDHEN and SYDVKM. V lost 5 bases, J lost 0 bases, and 13 bases lay in between. In DNA, the CDR3 is TGTGCCAGCAGTCCAATTGGCACAGTGAACACTGAAGCTTTCTTT. Its protein is CASSPIGTVNTEAFF.